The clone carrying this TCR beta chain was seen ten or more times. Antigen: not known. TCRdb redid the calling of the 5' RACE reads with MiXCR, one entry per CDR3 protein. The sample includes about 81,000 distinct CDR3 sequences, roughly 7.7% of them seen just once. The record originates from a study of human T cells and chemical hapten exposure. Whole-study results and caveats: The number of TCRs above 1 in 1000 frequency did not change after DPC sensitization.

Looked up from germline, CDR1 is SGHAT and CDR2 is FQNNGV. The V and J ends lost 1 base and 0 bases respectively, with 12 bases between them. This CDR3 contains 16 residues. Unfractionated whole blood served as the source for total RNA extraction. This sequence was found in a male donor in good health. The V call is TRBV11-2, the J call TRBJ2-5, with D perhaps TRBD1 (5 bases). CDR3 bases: TGTGCCAGCAGCTTAGCCCGACTGGACAACCAAGAGACCCAGTACTTC. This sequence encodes CASSLARLDNQETQYF.